This T cell receptor beta chain appears in the sequencing data of a study of tumor and adjacent non-tumor tissue in lung cancer. About the study: There were about twelve adenocarcinoma, a couple of squamous cell carcinoma and 1 small cell lung cancer cases. On average, productive TCRbeta reads reached about 4 million per sample.

Study-wide results and limits: TCR diversity was significantly greater in tumor than normal lung tissue. In normal lung, the top 100 clones were significantly more dominant than in tumor.

Regarding this clonotype: Its cognate antigen is unknown. One end of the junction fails to match germline, which may point to a read error.

The library came from three nested PCR rounds adapted from ARM-PCR protocols. TCRdb reanalysed the multiplex PCR reads using MiXCR and keeps one entry per CDR3 protein. The sample comprises about 100,000 distinct CDR3 sequences, approximately 60% of which are singletons, and roughly 18% rests with the top ten. RNA was extracted from bulk tissue without any cell sorting. The normal lung tissue was taken more than 3 cm from the tumor edge. There are 14 residues in the CDR3. Germline CDR1 MNHEY, CDR2 SVGAGI. The sample comprised distant non-tumor lung tissue. This TCR was sampled from a man aged 25 to 45 with non-small cell lung cancer. J is TRBJ1-2 and V is TRBV6-5, with 8 bases that match TRBD1. In nucleotides, the CDR3 is TGTGCCAGCAGTCACGACAGGGGAAGGTATGACTACACTTTC. This encodes CASSHDRGRYDYTF.